This record covers a single T cell receptor (beta chain). The antigen is not known. This CDR3 is 17 amino acids long. PCR was performed using 60 Vbeta and 13 Jbeta primers. Sequencing was performed with immunoSEQ multiplex PCR; in TCRdb, only in-frame clones are kept and a portion is missing. This sample has around 130,000 clones, with less than 75% found just once. The data originate from a study of cytomegalovirus exposure and HLA in healthy donors. Findings and caveats of the study: As a later analysis revealed, the rate of TCR association differed by HLA locus, with DRB1 most and HLA-C fewest.

Sequencing input: PBMCs. This receptor was obtained from a woman aged 40 to 49 in good health and CMV-seropositive. V and J are TRBV21-1 and TRBJ2-6; the DNA was not compared with TRBD1, the D call given in the table. TRBV21-1 is classified as a pseudogene. CDR3 bases: TGTGCCAGCACCATGACAGGGTGTGAATCTGGGGCCAACGTCCTGACTTTC. Protein: CASTMTGCESGANVLTF.